This section outlines one T cell receptor beta chain sequence together with its context. V lost 1 base, J lost 0 bases, and 12 bases lay in between. This CDR3 region has 17 residues. Germline lookup yields CDR1 LGHNA and CDR2 YNFKEQ. Original methodology: Nucleated cell number was recorded as an estimate derived from reference gene primer amplification. Measured with immunoSEQ multiplex PCR; TCRdb has only the in-frame clones, and not every one. V, J and clone size derive from that table, while D and trimming were established from the DNA sequence. The table lists approximately 28,000 clones, approximately 77% of them singletons. This entry belongs to a study of blood T cell repertoires in COVID-19. At the level of the study: Samples taken during acute and convalescent COVID-19 were collected in the United States, Italy and Spain. PBMCs, B-cell-depleted T cells, or T cells were the source of the cDNA or gDNA that made up the material.

Sequenced input: peripheral blood. This rearrangement joins TRBV4-2 to TRBJ1-4; possible D gene TRBD1, 6 bases. This TCR derives from a man aged 80 or over with active or convalescent COVID-19. The CDR3 nucleotides read TGTGCCAGCAGCCAAGTAACAGGGCGGCCAACTAATGAAAAACTGTTTTTT. Translated, it gives CASSQVTGRPTNEKLFF.